These T cell receptor beta chains were read from a single sample in a study of T cell changes during pregnancy in multiple sclerosis. Data came from immunoSEQ multiplex PCR; TCRdb stores just in-frame clones and leaves some out. The data hold around 69,000 clones, with around 92% observed a single time. The source was peripheral blood, collected in the first trimester of pregnancy. These receptors came from a female donor with multiple sclerosis, enrolled in a pregnancy study. The CDR3 runs from the conserved cysteine through the conserved F or W. D genes are given only for firm matches. Expanded clones get a size class; other rows say once, few or many, or leave the size out.

v_call	j_call	clone_size	d_call	cdr3_nt	cdr3_aa
TRBV6-6	TRBJ2-1	.	.	TGTGCCAGCAGTTACTCTCGGGTCTACAATGAGCAGTTCTTC	CASSYSRVYNEQFF
TRBV28	TRBJ2-5	.	.	TGTGCCAGCAGTTTACCACGGGTAGCAGAGACCCAGTACTTC	CASSLPRVAETQYF
TRBV5-8	TRBJ2-3	once	TRBD2	TGTGCCAGCAGCTGGGGACTAGCGGGAGGGCCGGGGGATACGCAGTATTTT	CASSWGLAGGPGDTQYF
TRBV7-6	TRBJ2-3	.	TRBD2	TGTGCCAGCAGCCCGTGGGCGGGAGCGGGAGAACAGAGTACGCAGTATTTT	CASSPWAGAGEQSTQYF
TRBV5-1	TRBJ2-1	.	TRBD2	TGCGCCAGCAGCCCTACTAGCGGGAGTAGTAGGAATGAGCAGTTCTTC	CASSPTSGSSRNEQFF
TRBV9	TRBJ2-5	once	TRBD2	TGTGCCAGCAGCGCGGAGCGATCCGGGACTAGCGGGAGAGGGGAGACCCAGTACTTC	CASSAERSGTSGRGETQYF
TRBV4-2	TRBJ2-2	large	TRBD2	TGTGCCAGCAGCCCACTAGCGGGAGACACCGGGGAGCTGTTTTTT	CASSPLAGDTGELFF
TRBV6-5	TRBJ1-1	.	.	TGTGCCAGCAGGCCCCGGGACAACCCCTACACTGAAGCTTTCTTT	CASRPRDNPYTEAFF
TRBV4-3	TRBJ1-6	.	.	TGCGCCAGCAGCCAAGCTGAGGCAAAAAATTCACCCCTCCACTTT	CASSQAEAKNSPLHF
TRBV20-1	TRBJ1-5	.	.	TGCAGTGCTGGCCCCCATCCCCAGCATTTT	CSAGPHPQHF
TRBV19	TRBJ1-2	.	.	TGTGCCAGTAGTATGTTCGTTGTCCAGGGCGGTTACTATGGCTACACCTTC	CASSMFVVQGGYYGYTF
TRBV2	TRBJ2-5	.	TRBD2	TGTGCCAGCAGTGAATGGTTAGCGGGAACGGAGACCCAGTACTTC	CASSEWLAGTETQYF
TRBV29-1	TRBJ2-1	.	.	TGCAGCGTTGTGTTGTTCGGGGAGTCAGTGCAGTTCTTC	CSVVLFGESVQFF
TRBV10-3	TRBJ2-5	.	TRBD2	TGTGCCATCAGTGCGACTAGCGGACAAGAGACCCAGTACTTC	CAISATSGQETQYF
TRBV27	TRBJ2-7	.	TRBD2	TGTGCCAGCAGTAGACTAGCGACGATAACCTACGAGCAGTACTTC	CASSRLATITYEQYF
TRBV9	TRBJ2-3	.	TRBD2	TGTGCCAGCAGCTACGGGACTACTAGCACAGATACGCAGTATTTT	CASSYGTTSTDTQYF
TRBV19	TRBJ2-7	few	.	TGTGCCAGTAGTATGAAGAGCTCCTACGAGCAGTACTTC	CASSMKSSYEQYF
TRBV29-1	TRBJ1-2	once	TRBD1	TGCAGCGTTCTCCGACAGGGGGCGAATGGCTACACCTTC	CSVLRQGANGYTF
TRBV5-4	TRBJ2-3	.	TRBD2	TGTGCCAGCAGCTCAAGGGAGGGCCAAGGTACGCAGTATTTT	CASSSREGQGTQYF
TRBV18	TRBJ1-4	.	.	TGTGCCAGCTCACCAGGGCCTAAATCTGGGACTAATGAAAAACTGTTTTTT	CASSPGPKSGTNEKLFF
TRBV15	TRBJ1-3	.	.	TGTGCCACCAGCGGTGCTAAGAGTTTCTCTGGAAACACCATATATTTT	CATSGAKSFSGNTIYF
TRBV28	TRBJ2-7	.	TRBD1	TGTGCCAGCAGTCCTGCGGGGACAGGGGCCTACGAGCAGTACTTC	CASSPAGTGAYEQYF
TRBV7-2	TRBJ2-5	.	.	TGTGCCAGCAGCCCCAATGGGAGCGGCGGAGAGACCCAGTACTTC	CASSPNGSGGETQYF
TRBV4-1	TRBJ2-1	.	TRBD2	TGCGCCAGCAGCCAATTAGCGGGAGGGCCCTTGTTCGATGAGCAGTTCTTC	CASSQLAGGPLFDEQFF
TRBV19	TRBJ1-1	.	.	TGTGCCAGTAGTCAAACAAGGGGCACTGAAGCTTTCTTT	CASSQTRGTEAFF
TRBV11-2	TRBJ2-7	once	TRBD2	TGTGCCAGCAGCTTAGAAGTGCCGGCTAGCGGTCCGGGCGTCTACGAGCAGTACTTC	CASSLEVPASGPGVYEQYF